This T cell receptor (beta chain) stems from a study of Graves' ophthalmopathy and Graves' hyperthyroidism. Study results and caveats: Sensitivity reached 70.59% and specificity more than 72% when the model predicted ophthalmopathy progression.

As to this clonotype: Antigen: not known.

Amplification of the TCR beta CDR3 regions used RNA transcripts (as template). Second-round multiplex PCR followed a first-round RT-PCR using HTBI primers. One entry per CDR3 protein results from TCRdb running MiXCR on the multiplex PCR reads. The top ten clones hold roughly 1.5% of a sample with 360,000 or so distinct CDR3 sequences, about 16% of them seen once. Ophthalmopathy donors were characterized by moderate-to-severe activity, CAS of at least 3, NOSPECS of at least 4, and duration under 3 months. Other autoimmune diseases, uncontrolled infections, pregnancy or lactation led to the exclusion of patients. Diagnosis used clinical symptoms, serum thyroxine, TRAb, thyroid ultrasound and orbital computed tomography. With 4 bases clipped from V and 3 bases from J, the junction kept 12 bases outside the gene matches. The CDR3 is 16 residues long. Per germline, CDR1 MDHEN and CDR2 SYDVKM.

The TCR was taken from a young woman with Graves' ophthalmopathy. This chain uses TRBV28 with TRBJ2-7; 7 nucleotides agree with TRBD1. The sample taken for sequencing was peripheral blood. As DNA, the CDR3 is TGTGCCAGCAGTTCGTTTCCTGGGACAGTTGACTACGAGCAGTACTTC. Translating gives CASSSFPGTVDYEQYF. Using reference TRBV28 and TRBJ2-7 for the parts outside the CDR3, the full variable domain is DVKVTQSSRYLVKRTGEKVFLECVQDMDHENMFWYRQDPGLGLRLIYFSYDVKMKEKGDIPEGYSVSREKKERFSLILESASTNQTSMYLCASSSFPGTVDYEQYFGPGTRLTVT.